Below, 13 T cell receptor beta chains from the same sample are listed, as sequenced in a study of response to subunit inactivated influenza vaccine. TCRdb reanalysed the RT-PCR reads using MiXCR and keeps one entry per CDR3 protein. This table holds hundreds of thousands of distinct CDR3 sequences, approximately 10% found once. The sample was PBMCs from blood, taken on the day of vaccination. The receptors derive from a man in his fifties or sixties who received an inactivated influenza vaccine.

This clonotype appeared a few times. The chain employs TRBV9 and TRBJ2-7; 7 nucleotides align to TRBD1. CDR3 length: 14 residues. CDR1 is SGDLS, CDR2 YYNGEE, per germline. V was clipped by 5 bases and J by 7 bases; unmatched bases: 12. Written as DNA, the CDR3 is TGTGCCAGCAGTCCCGGGACAGCCCCCTGGGAGCAGTACTTC. It encodes CASSPGTAPWEQYF.

This clonotype was detected a few times. The chain carries TRBV27 and TRBJ2-5; TRBD2 might be the D (6 bases). This CDR3 is 15 amino acids long. V was cut by 2 bases and J by 0 bases, with 10 bases left in between. Germline V gives CDR1 MNHEY, CDR2 SMNVEV (reference sequence). CDR3 loop: CASSLRAGNQETQYF. As DNA, the CDR3 is TGTGCCAGCAGTTTAAGGGCGGGGAACCAAGAGACCCAGTACTTC.

The sample holds a few counts of this clonotype. The chain's CDR3 is CATKGATNSPLHF. In nucleotides, the CDR3 is TGTGCAACTAAGGGGGCGACTAATTCACCCCTCCACTTT. J is TRBJ1-6 and V is TRBV7-9; 7 positions match TRBD1. This CDR3 comprises 13 residues. In germline, CDR1 is SEHNR, CDR2 FQNEAQ (reference sequence). The entire variable domain, with the rest obtained from reference TRBV7-9 and TRBJ1-6, is as follows: DTGVSQNPRHKITKRGQNVTFRCDPISEHNRLYWYRQTLGQGPEFLTYFQNEAQLEKSRLLSDRFSAERPKGSFSTLEIQRTEQGDSAMYLCATKGATNSPLHFGNGTRLTVT.

This clonotype was observed a few times. The chain couples TRBV7-9 to TRBJ1-4; possibly TRBD1 for D (5 bases). V shed 5 bases and J shed 4 bases, with 14 bases lying between them. Looked up from germline, CDR1 is SEHNR and CDR2 is FQNEAQ (reference sequence). The CDR3 has 15 amino acids. The CDR3: CASSVGTANNEKLFF. The CDR3 bases are TGTGCCAGCAGCGTCGGGACGGCTAATAATGAAAAACTGTTTTTT. The complete variable domain, with remaining parts taken from reference TRBV7-9 and TRBJ1-4, reads DTGVSQNPRHKITKRGQNVTFRCDPISEHNRLYWYRQTLGQGPEFLTYFQNEAQLEKSRLLSDRFSAERPKGSFSTLEIQRTEQGDSAMYLCASSVGTANNEKLFFGSGTQLSVL.

V gene TRBV2 combines with J gene TRBJ1-5; 7 nucleotides line up with TRBD1. Germline values: CDR1 SNHLY, CDR2 FYNNEI. J lost 2 bases, V lost 5 bases, and 6 bases had no gene match. This CDR3 is built from 15 residues. CDR3 region: CASSYRGSGNQPQHF. The DNA of the CDR3 is TGTGCCAGCAGTTACAGGGGATCGGGCAATCAGCCCCAGCATTTT. The full variable domain, with the rest looked up from reference TRBV2 and TRBJ1-5, is EPEVTQTPSHQVTQMGQEVILRCVPISNHLYFYWYRQILGQKVEFLVSFYNNEISEKSEIFDDQFSVERPDGSNFTLKIRSTKLEDSAMYFCASSYRGSGNQPQHFGDGTRLSIL.

This clonotype was recorded many times. This chain joins TRBV7-2 and TRBJ2-7; 7 bases agree with TRBD1. Germline CDR1 is SGHTA and CDR2 is FQGNSA. This CDR3 is built from 15 residues. After removal of 0 bases from V and 5 bases from J, the junction contained 7 bases not matched to a gene. CDR3 protein: CASSLAYDRAHEQYF. Here the CDR3 DNA reads TGTGCCAGCAGCTTAGCGTATGACAGGGCCCACGAGCAGTACTTC.

This clonotype showed up just a few times. The chain has TRBV14 and TRBJ2-7; D may be TRBD1 (6 bases). This CDR3 region has 16 residues. Germline V CDR1 and CDR2: SGHDN, FVKESK. V lost 5 bases, J lost 4 bases, and 21 bases lay in between. This CDR3 is CASSEDSGLGWYEQYF. The CDR3 nucleotides read TGTGCCAGCAGCGAGGACAGCGGACTTGGATGGTACGAGCAGTACTTC.

The V call is TRBV20-1, the J call TRBJ2-6, with TRBD1 identical over 7 bases. The CDR3 is made up of 13 amino acids. The germline CDR1 and CDR2 sequences are DFQATT and SNEGSKA (reference sequence). The CDR3 sequence is CTARGSGANVLTF. In nucleotides, the CDR3 is TGCACAGCCAGGGGGTCTGGGGCCAACGTCCTGACTTTC.

A few counts support this clonotype. J is TRBJ2-7 and V is TRBV6-2 or TRBV6-3; unclear D gene. This CDR3 comprises 14 residues. The V end was cut by 7 bases, the J end by 0 bases, with 13 bases between. CDR1 and CDR2 from the germline V gene are MNHEY and SVGEGT. CDR3 sequence: CASNRGEISYEQYF. The CDR3 region has the DNA TGTGCCAGCAACCGCGGAGAAATCTCCTACGAGCAGTACTTC.

The V call is TRBV7-2, the J call TRBJ1-2, with 9 bases matching TRBD1. Germline lookup yields CDR1 SGHTA and CDR2 FQGNSA. This CDR3 has 15 residues. J was trimmed by 4 bases and V by 4 bases; bases with no gene match: 7. The DNA of the CDR3 is TGTGCCAGCAGCTCCTGGGGACAGGGAGTCTATGGCTACACCTTC. Residues: CASSSWGQGVYGYTF.

This clonotype turned up a few times. The chain links TRBV11-2 to TRBJ2-7, with 7 positions matching TRBD1. Per the germline V gene, CDR1 is SGHAT and CDR2 is FQNNGV. The CDR3 is 17 residues long. The trim removed 1 base at V and 1 base at J, leaving 10 bases unmatched. DNA for the CDR3: TGTGCCAGCAGCTTAGGTCCGATCGGGACAGCATCCTACGAGCAGTACTTC. It codes for CASSLGPIGTASYEQYF.

Concerning this clonotype: An end of the junction does not agree with germline; a read error may underlie this. The chain couples TRBV25-1 to TRBJ2-3, with 8 bases aligning to TRBD2. Germline CDR1 MGHDK, CDR2 SYGVNS. The CDR3 runs to 17 residues. The DNA for the CDR3 is TGTGCCAGCAGTGACCCCGTCGAGGGCGGGAGGACAGATACGCAGTCTTTT. Protein: CASSDPVEGGRTDTQSF.

This clonotype has a count of ten or more. The CDR3 bases are TGCGCCAGCAGCTTGGGTACAGGGGCAACTAATGAAAAACTGTTTTTT. Translating gives CASSLGTGATNEKLFF. This chain connects TRBV5-1 to TRBJ1-4; 7 bases align to TRBD1. Germline V gene data show CDR1 as SGHRS and CDR2 as YFSETQ. The CDR3 sequence is 16 residues long. The V gene end was trimmed by 0 bases and the J gene end by 0 bases; junction bases not matched to a gene: 2.